The 30 T cell receptor beta chains listed next were all sequenced from one sample in a study of T cell changes during pregnancy in multiple sclerosis. Libraries were prepared by immunoSEQ multiplex PCR; TCRdb keeps only in-frame clonotypes and omits some of them. The table lists about 100,000 clones, about 92% of them singletons. The sequencing here drew on peripheral blood, taken after pregnancy. The receptors come from a female donor with multiple sclerosis, enrolled in a pregnancy study.

This chain links TRBV28 with TRBJ2-7; tentative D call: TRBD2 (6 bases). This CDR3 region has 16 residues. The germline CDR1 and CDR2 sequences are MDHEN and SYDVKM. V gave up 4 bases and J gave up 0 bases, with 16 bases separating them. CDR3 bases: TGTGCCAGCAGTTGGGGACGCCTAGCGCACTCCTACGAGCAGTACTTC. Its protein product is CASSWGRLAHSYEQYF.

The chain couples TRBV19 to TRBJ2-3; 14 bases are a match to TRBD2. V was clipped by 3 bases and J by 2 bases; unmatched bases: 4. The CDR3 consists of 17 residues. Germline V lookup: CDR1 LNHDA, CDR2 SQIVND (reference sequence). The CDR3 loop reads CASSMGLAGATTDTQYF. The CDR3 DNA reads as TGTGCCAGTAGTATGGGACTAGCGGGGGCCACCACAGATACGCAGTATTTT.

This sequence joins TRBV27 and TRBJ2-2; the match to TRBD2 covers 7 bases. J gave up 5 bases and V 5 bases, and 11 bases lay outside the gene matches. Germline CDR1 reads MNHEY; CDR2 reads SMNVEV (reference sequence). This CDR3 is 16 amino acids long. CDR3: CASSTLIAGATGELFF. CDR3 nucleotides: TGTGCCAGCAGTACTTTGATAGCGGGTGCAACCGGGGAGCTGTTTTTT.

DNA of the CDR3: TGTGCCAGCACCCAGAGCGGGGATACCTACAATGAGCAGTTCTTC. Encoded protein: CASTQSGDTYNEQFF. The chain is built from TRBV7-2 and TRBJ2-1; 7 nucleotides agree with TRBD2. Trimming removed 7 bases from V and 2 bases from J; junction bases left unmatched: 8. This CDR3 region has 15 residues. Per germline, CDR1 SGHTA and CDR2 FQGNSA. Full variable domain (outside the CDR3, taken from reference TRBV7-2 and TRBJ2-1): GAGVSQSPSNKVTEKGKDVELRCDPISGHTALYWYRQSLGQGLEFLIYFQGNSAPDKSGLPSDRFSAERTGGSVSTLTIQRTQQEDSAVYLCASTQSGDTYNEQFFGPGTRLTVL.

The gene calls are TRBV27 and TRBJ1-2, with a weak D call TRBD1 (6 bases). The V gene's germline CDR1 is MNHEY and CDR2 SMNVEV (reference sequence). The CDR3 covers 13 residues. V lost 4 bases, J lost 6 bases, and 12 bases lay in between. CDR3 loop: CASSWHSGDGYTF. The CDR3 nucleotides read TGTGCCAGCAGTTGGCATTCAGGGGATGGCTACACCTTC.

This CDR3 reads CASSGYSAEAFF. The CDR3, as DNA: TGTGCCAGCAGCGGGTACAGTGCTGAAGCTTTCTTT. The chain combines TRBV5-6 with TRBJ1-1; D unresolved. CDR3 length: 12 residues. Trimming took off 4 bases at V and 6 bases at J, with 10 bases between the two ends. Germline values: CDR1 SGHDT, CDR2 YYEEEE.

The rearrangement uses TRBV5-1 and TRBJ2-1; 7 nucleotides line up with TRBD1. The CDR3 runs 14 residues. The ends lost 3 bases at V and 4 bases at J; junction bases unmatched: 4. The germline CDR1 and CDR2 sequences are SGHRS and YFSETQ. The CDR3 DNA follows: TGCGCCAGCAGCTCCCGGGACAGATACAATGAGCAGTTCTTC. Protein: CASSSRDRYNEQFF.

The J gene is TRBJ1-2, the V gene TRBV19; perhaps TRBD1 as D (5 bases). Looked up from germline, CDR1 is LNHDA and CDR2 is SQIVND (reference sequence). CDR3 length equals 12 residues. The germline V and J ends were trimmed by 2 bases and 6 bases, with 7 bases remaining between them. Here the CDR3 DNA reads TGTGCCAGTAGTATACCCAGGGATGGCTACACCTTC. It codes for CASSIPRDGYTF.

This clone showed up just once. CDR3 loop: CASSLARAGISGYTF. CDR3 in DNA: TGTGCCAGCAGCTTAGCGCGAGCAGGTATTAGTGGCTACACCTTC. The chain carries TRBV7-9 and TRBJ1-2; D not certain. Deletions cut 0 bases from V and 7 bases from J, with 15 bases between. Germline V gene data show CDR1 as SEHNR and CDR2 as FQNEAQ (reference sequence). CDR3 length equals 15 residues.

The chain uses TRBV11-3 and TRBJ2-1; TRBD2 agrees at 7 bases. Germline values: CDR1 SGHNT, CDR2 YENEEA. The CDR3 consists of 16 residues. V lost 4 bases and J lost 1; bases outside the gene matches: 7. This CDR3 is CASSYLGTKSYNEQFF. DNA for the CDR3: TGTGCCAGCAGCTACTTAGGGACTAAATCCTACAATGAGCAGTTCTTC.

The chain uses TRBV25-1 and TRBJ1-1, with 7 bases aligning to TRBD1. Germline values: CDR1 MGHDK, CDR2 SYGVNS. V lost 2 bases, J lost 6 bases, and 0 bases stayed unmatched. The CDR3 covers 12 residues. Written as DNA, the CDR3 is TGTGCCAGCAGTGAAGGACAGGCTGAAGCTTTCTTT. The encoded protein is CASSEGQAEAFF.

The chain recombines TRBV19 with TRBJ2-1; TRBD2 matches 8 bases. This CDR3 contains 16 residues. Germline assignment: CDR1 LNHDA and CDR2 SQIVND (reference sequence). V gave up 2 bases and J gave up 4 bases; unmatched junction bases: 7. The CDR3 loop reads CASSITAGGSYNEQFF. CDR3 coding DNA: TGTGCCAGTAGTATAACTGCGGGAGGATCGTACAATGAGCAGTTCTTC.

The chain has TRBV5-4 and TRBJ1-6; TRBD1 agrees at 7 bases. Germline V gene data show CDR1 as SGHNT and CDR2 as YYREEE (reference sequence). V was pared by 7 bases and J by 7 bases, with 8 bases of the junction left unmatched. The CDR3 runs to 14 residues. CDR3 loop: CASVSAGGNSPLHF. The DNA for the CDR3 is TGTGCCAGCGTCTCGGCAGGGGGAAATTCACCCCTCCACTTT. Full variable domain (remainder filled in from reference TRBV5-4 and TRBJ1-6): ETGVTQSPTHLIKTRGQQVTLRCSSQSGHNTVSWYQQALGQGPQFIFQYYREEENGRGNFPPRFSGLQFPNYSSELNVNALELDDSALYLCASVSAGGNSPLHFGNGTRLTVT.

The gene calls are TRBV29-1 and TRBJ2-3; 11 nucleotides line up with TRBD2. With V trimmed by 6 bases and J by 1 base, 12 bases remained unmatched. CDR1 and CDR2 from the germline V gene are SQVTM and ANQGSEA. This CDR3 comprises 17 residues. The CDR3 sequence is CSVNSPGLAGRTDTQYF. The CDR3 DNA follows: TGCAGCGTAAATTCTCCCGGACTAGCGGGCCGCACAGATACGCAGTATTTT.

The chain combines TRBV2 with TRBJ2-7, with D maybe TRBD1 (6 bases). The germline V gene encodes CDR1 SNHLY and CDR2 FYNNEI. The ends were cut back, 6 bases at V and 0 bases at J, with 12 bases in the middle. This CDR3 spans 14 amino acids. In DNA, the CDR3 is TGTGCCAGCAGCGCCGGGACAACCTCCTACGAGCAGTACTTC. The encoded protein is CASSAGTTSYEQYF. Complete variable domain (other parts from reference TRBV2 and TRBJ2-7): EPEVTQTPSHQVTQMGQEVILRCVPISNHLYFYWYRQILGQKVEFLVSFYNNEISEKSEIFDDQFSVERPDGSNFTLKIRSTKLEDSAMYFCASSAGTTSYEQYFGPGTRLTVT.

This clone occurred once. The rearrangement joins TRBV6-4 to TRBJ2-1, with 14 bases fitting TRBD2. The junction had 3 bases not matched to a gene; V was cut back by 2 bases and J by 3 bases. The CDR3 loop spans 17 amino acids. Germline values: CDR1 MRHNA, CDR2 SNTAGT. The CDR3 nucleotides read TGTGCCAGCAGTGACGGGACTAGCGGGAGTGGCTACAATGAGCAGTTCTTC. Translation: CASSDGTSGSGYNEQFF.

The chain couples TRBV9 to TRBJ2-7; possible D gene TRBD1, 5 bases. V lost 4 bases to trimming and J lost 0 bases, with 8 bases between them. The germline V gene encodes CDR1 SGDLS and CDR2 YYNGEE. The CDR3 runs 13 residues. CDR3 loop: CASSTGSSYEQYF. CDR3 sequence (DNA): TGTGCCAGCAGCACAGGCAGCTCCTACGAGCAGTACTTC.

This chain joins TRBV13 and TRBJ2-3; no firm D call. The CDR3 length is 14 residues. The V and J ends lost 4 bases and 4 bases respectively, with 12 bases between them. Germline lookup yields CDR1 PRHDT and CDR2 FYEKMQ (reference sequence). This chain's CDR3 is CASSSRIRADTQYF. DNA for the CDR3: TGTGCCAGCAGCTCCCGGATCCGGGCAGATACGCAGTATTTT.

The J gene is TRBJ2-5, the V gene TRBV19, with TRBD2 as a possible D gene (5 bases). Deletions cut 3 bases from V and 4 bases from J, with 21 bases between. The CDR3 is made up of 17 amino acids. Germline V gives CDR1 LNHDA, CDR2 SQIVND (reference sequence). The CDR3 is CASSIGGLTDGSETQYF. The CDR3 DNA sequence: TGTGCCAGTAGTATTGGAGGACTGACGGACGGCTCAGAGACCCAGTACTTC.

The chain couples TRBV4-3 to TRBJ1-2; tentatively, D is TRBD1 (5 bases). The CDR3 totals 16 residues. V was pared by 4 bases and J by 4 bases, with 19 bases between. Germline V gives CDR1 LGHNA, CDR2 YSLEER. CDR3 sequence: CASSPDGDYSGYGYTF. Written as DNA, the CDR3 is TGCGCCAGCAGCCCGGACGGGGACTATTCGGGCTATGGCTACACCTTC.

This clone occurred a few times. This chain uses TRBV7-9 with TRBJ2-1; D may be TRBD2 (6 bases). The CDR3 extends over 15 amino acids. Germline CDR1 and CDR2: SEHNR and FQNEAQ (reference sequence). Trimming removed 5 bases from V and 5 bases from J, with 16 bases in between. The CDR3 protein is CASSITAPGDNEQFF. The CDR3 DNA reads as TGTGCCAGCAGCATAACAGCTCCGGGGGACAATGAGCAGTTCTTC.

The V call is TRBV18, the J call TRBJ1-1; TRBD1 is a possible D gene (5 bases). The germline V gene has CDR1 KGHSH and CDR2 LQKENI. The V end was cut by 2 bases, the J end by 0 bases, with 7 bases between. This CDR3 is 14 amino acids long. The CDR3 here is CASSPDSLNTEAFF. In DNA, the CDR3 is TGTGCCAGCTCACCAGACAGCTTGAACACTGAAGCTTTCTTT.

V and J are TRBV6-5 and TRBJ1-3; D is ambiguous. The germline CDR1 and CDR2 sequences are MNHEY and SVGAGI. Trimming removed 8 bases at V and 6 bases at J, with 11 bases between. This CDR3 comprises 12 residues. This CDR3 reads CASLAPSNTIYF. CDR3 nucleotide sequence: TGTGCCAGCCTAGCCCCCTCAAACACCATATATTTT.

V gene TRBV6-6 combines with J gene TRBJ2-2; D is unresolved. Trimming took off 6 bases at V and 6 bases at J, with 14 bases between the two ends. CDR1 and CDR2 (germline): MNHNY, SVGAGI (reference sequence). CDR3 size: 14 residues. CDR3: CASRGSVAAGELFF. CDR3 DNA sequence: TGTGCCAGCAGAGGTTCTGTGGCGGCCGGGGAGCTGTTTTTT.

The chain couples TRBV30 to TRBJ1-2; no reliable D call. V was clipped by 0 bases and J by 3 bases, with 5 bases between them. CDR3 size: 12 residues. The germline CDR1 and CDR2 sequences are GTSNPN and SVGIG (reference sequence). For the CDR3, the DNA is TGTGCCTGGAGTGTAACAGACTATGGCTACACCTTC. Its translation: CAWSVTDYGYTF.

This clone occurred a few times. The chain uses TRBV7-9 and TRBJ2-7; 9 bases align to TRBD1. Germline CDR1 and CDR2: SEHNR and FQNEAQ (reference sequence). J gave up 3 bases and V 9 bases, and 6 bases lay outside the gene matches. The CDR3 is 13 residues long. The CDR3 is CASGDRVDYEQYF. CDR3 DNA sequence: TGTGCCAGTGGGGACAGGGTGGACTACGAGCAGTACTTC.

The chain is built from TRBV4-3 and TRBJ2-5, with TRBD2 as a possible D gene (6 bases). The CDR3 length is 15 residues. V shed 0 bases and J shed 7 bases, with 15 bases lying between them. The germline V gene encodes CDR1 LGHNA and CDR2 YSLEER. The CDR3 is CASSQDGAGWGTQYF. CDR3 bases: TGCGCCAGCAGCCAAGATGGGGCGGGATGGGGGACCCAGTACTTC.

The J gene is TRBJ2-7, the V gene TRBV6-4, with a tentative D call TRBD2 (6 bases). V was pared by 8 bases and J by 2 bases, with 19 bases between. The CDR3 has 15 residues. Germline V gene lookup returns CDR1 MRHNA and CDR2 SNTAGT. CDR3 in amino acids: CASPEPGLEAYEQYF. CDR3 coding DNA: TGTGCCAGCCCAGAACCGGGACTGGAGGCCTACGAGCAGTACTTC.

The V gene is TRBV5-1, the J gene TRBJ2-3, with D hard to call. V was cut by 4 bases and J by 2 bases, with 5 bases left in between. This CDR3 comprises 12 residues. CDR1 SGHRS and CDR2 YFSETQ come from the germline V gene. CDR3 DNA sequence: TGCGCCAGCAGCGCGGTCACAGATACGCAGTATTTT. Amino acids: CASSAVTDTQYF.

The rearrangement joins TRBV9 to TRBJ1-2; TRBD1 is a possible D gene (5 bases). Trimming cost V 0 bases and J 12 bases, with 18 bases left between them. Germline CDR1 is SGDLS and CDR2 is YYNGEE. This CDR3 region has 14 residues. CDR3 nucleotides: TGTGCCAGCAGCGTAGGGTCTCTTGGACAAGTCAACACCTTC. This encodes CASSVGSLGQVNTF.